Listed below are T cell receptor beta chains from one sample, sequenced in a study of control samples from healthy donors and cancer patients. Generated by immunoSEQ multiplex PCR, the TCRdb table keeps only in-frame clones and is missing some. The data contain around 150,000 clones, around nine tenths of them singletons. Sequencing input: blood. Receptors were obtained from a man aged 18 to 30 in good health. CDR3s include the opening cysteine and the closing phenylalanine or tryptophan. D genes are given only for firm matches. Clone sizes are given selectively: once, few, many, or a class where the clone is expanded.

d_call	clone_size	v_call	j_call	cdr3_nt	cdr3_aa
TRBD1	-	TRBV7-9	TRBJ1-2	TGTGCCAGCAGCGATGGGACAGGGGGTCATGGCTACACCTTC	CASSDGTGGHGYTF
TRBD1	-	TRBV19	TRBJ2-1	TGTGCCAGTCGGGGACAGCCGTCCTACAATGAGCAGTTCTTC	CASRGQPSYNEQFF
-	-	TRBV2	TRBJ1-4	TGTGCCAGCAGTGGAGGGATGGGCGAGGGCGTAAAACTGTTTTTT	CASSGGMGEGVKLFF
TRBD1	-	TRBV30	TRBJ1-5	TGTGCCTGGGGACAGGGAAGCAATCAGCCCCAGCATTTT	CAWGQGSNQPQHF
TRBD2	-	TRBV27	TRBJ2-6	TGTGCCAGCAGAATCCTAGCGGGGACCTCTGGGGCCAACGTCCTGACTTTC	CASRILAGTSGANVLTF
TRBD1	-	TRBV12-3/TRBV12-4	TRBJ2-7	TGTGCCATCGGGACAGGGGGACGGGAGCAGTACTTC	CAIGTGGREQYF
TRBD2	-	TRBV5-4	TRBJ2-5	TGTGCCAGCAGCCCGGCACTAGCGGGGGGGCTAAGTATGGAGACCCAGTACTTC	CASSPALAGGLSMETQYF
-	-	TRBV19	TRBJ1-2	TGTGCCAGTAGTTGGGGAAATTCTAACTATGGCTACACCTTC	CASSWGNSNYGYTF
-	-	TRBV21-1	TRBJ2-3	TGTGCCAGCAGCACCTCGCAGGGAGGCCTTACAGATACGCAGTATTTT	CASSTSQGGLTDTQYF
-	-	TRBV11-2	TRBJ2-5	TGTGCCAGTAGCGCGCAAGAGACCCAGTACTTC	CASSAQETQYF
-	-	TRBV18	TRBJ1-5	TGTGCCAGCTCGCCGGGGGTCAATCAGCCCCAGCATTTT	CASSPGVNQPQHF
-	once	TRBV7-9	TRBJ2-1	TGTGCCAGCAGCCCCAGAGGAGGGGGGCAGGGTAGCTCCTACAATGAGCAGTTCTTC	CASSPRGGGQGSSYNEQFF
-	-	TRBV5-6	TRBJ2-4	TGTGCCAGCAGCTTGGCAGCAGGGTCGAAAAACATTCAGTACTTC	CASSLAAGSKNIQYF
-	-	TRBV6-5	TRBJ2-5	TGTGCCAGCAGTTACGGGGCAACCCAAGAGACCCAGTACTTC	CASSYGATQETQYF
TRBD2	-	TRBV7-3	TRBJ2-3	TGTGCCAGCAGCTCCGGACTAGCGGAAGATACGCAGTATTTT	CASSSGLAEDTQYF
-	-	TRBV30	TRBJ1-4	TGTGCCGGGAAAGGCGGGGACACTAATGAAAAACTGTTTTTT	CAGKGGDTNEKLFF
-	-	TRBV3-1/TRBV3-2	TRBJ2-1	TGTGCCAGCAGCCTGGACGCCGACCCATACAATGAGCAGTTCTTC	CASSLDADPYNEQFF
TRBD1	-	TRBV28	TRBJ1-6	TGTGCCAGCAGCAAGACAGGGGTCCCTGGTTCACCCCTCCACTTT	CASSKTGVPGSPLHF
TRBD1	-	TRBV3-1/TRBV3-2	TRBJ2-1	TGTGCCAGCAGCCACTCAGGGGGCCCTTACAATGAGCAGTTCTTC	CASSHSGGPYNEQFF
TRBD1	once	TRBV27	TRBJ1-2	TGTGCCAGCAGTCCAGGGGGGACGGTGTATGGCTACACCTTC	CASSPGGTVYGYTF
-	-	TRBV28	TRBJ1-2	TGTGCCGGATCCGCGCGGGGACCCTCGCTTCATAACTATGGCTACACCTTC	CAGSARGPSLHNYGYTF
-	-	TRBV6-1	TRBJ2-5	TGTGCCAGCAGTCCGACCGGGCCCTGGGGAAAGACCCAGTACTTC	CASSPTGPWGKTQYF
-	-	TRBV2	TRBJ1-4	TGTGCCAGCAGTGAGACAGTTCATAATGAAAAACTGTTTTTT	CASSETVHNEKLFF
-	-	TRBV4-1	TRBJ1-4	TGCGCCAGCAGCCAAGGATACGGGCCTAATGAAAAACTGTTTTTT	CASSQGYGPNEKLFF
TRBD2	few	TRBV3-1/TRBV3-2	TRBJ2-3	TGTGCCAGCAGCCAAGAGAAGCTAGCGGGGGTTCTTGATACGCAGTATTTT	CASSQEKLAGVLDTQYF
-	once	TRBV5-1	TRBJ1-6	TGCGCCAGCAGCTTTACGGGGGGTTCACCCCTCCACTTT	CASSFTGGSPLHF
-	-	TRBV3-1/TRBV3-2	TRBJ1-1	TGTGCCAGCAGCCAAGTTCGTGGGGGCATCAACACTGAAGCTTTCTTT	CASSQVRGGINTEAFF
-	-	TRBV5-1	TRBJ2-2	TGCGCCAGCAGCTTGGTGACCCGGGAAAACACCGGGGAGCTGTTTTTT	CASSLVTRENTGELFF
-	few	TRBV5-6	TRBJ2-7	TGTGCCAGCAGCTTGTTCGGGACCAGGGGGGTCTCCTACGAGCAGTACTTC	CASSLFGTRGVSYEQYF
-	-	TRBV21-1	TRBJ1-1	TGTGCCAGCAGCAATGGACGGACGAACACTGAAGCTTTCTTT	CASSNGRTNTEAFF
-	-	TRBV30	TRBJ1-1	TGTGCCTGGAGAAGCGGGGGTTCCACTGAAGCTTTCTTT	CAWRSGGSTEAFF
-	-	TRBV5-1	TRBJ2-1	TGCGCCAGCTCCGGGCCGTCGGGGAAGGGTGGAGAGCAGTTCTTC	CASSGPSGKGGEQFF
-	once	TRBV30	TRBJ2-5	TGTGCCTGGAGTGGAGAGGGATGGGAGACCCAGTACTTC	CAWSGEGWETQYF
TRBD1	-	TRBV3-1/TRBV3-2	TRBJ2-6	TGTGCCAGCAGCCCAACAGGGGCCATATCTGGGGCCAACGTCCTGACTTTC	CASSPTGAISGANVLTF
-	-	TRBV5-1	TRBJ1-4	TGCGCCAGCAGCTTCGGGACCTTTAATGAAAAACTGTTTTTT	CASSFGTFNEKLFF
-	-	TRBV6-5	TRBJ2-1	TGTGCCAGCAATGGTCCGGGCGGTGAGCAGTTCTTC	CASNGPGGEQFF
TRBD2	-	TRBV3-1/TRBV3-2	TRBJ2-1	TGTGCCAGCAGCCAACAGGCGGCTAGCGGGGGCAATGAGCAGTTCTTC	CASSQQAASGGNEQFF
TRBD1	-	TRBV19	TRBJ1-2	TGTGCCAGTAGTCGACAGGGGACCTATGGCTACACCTTC	CASSRQGTYGYTF
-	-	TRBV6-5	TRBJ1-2	TGTGCCAGCAGTTACGTTGGTGGTCGCGGCTATGGCTACACCTTC	CASSYVGGRGYGYTF
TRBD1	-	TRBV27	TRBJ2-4	TGTGCCAGCAGTCCTAGGACAGGGAAAGCCAAAAACATTCAGTACTTC	CASSPRTGKAKNIQYF
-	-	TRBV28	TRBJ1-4	TGTGCCAGCAGTTTACTGGAAAAACTGTTTTTT	CASSLLEKLFF
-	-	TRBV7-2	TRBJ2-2	TGTGCCAGCAGCTTAGACGTCTTCGGGGAGCTGTTTTTT	CASSLDVFGELFF
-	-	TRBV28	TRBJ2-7	TGTGTCAGTGTTTCCGACGTGCCCCCCTACGAGCAGTACTTC	CVSVSDVPPYEQYF
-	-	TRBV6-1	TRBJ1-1	TGTGCCAGCAGTGAAGAGTGGAACACTGAAGCTTTCTTT	CASSEEWNTEAFF
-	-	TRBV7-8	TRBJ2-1	TGTGCCAGCAGCCCGGCCTTAAATGAGCAGTTCTTC	CASSPALNEQFF
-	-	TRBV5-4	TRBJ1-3	TGTGCCAGCAGCTTCGCCGGGACGTCTGGAAACACCATATATTTT	CASSFAGTSGNTIYF
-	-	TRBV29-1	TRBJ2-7	TGCAGCGTTGAAGGGCAGGACTCCTACGAGCAGTACTTC	CSVEGQDSYEQYF
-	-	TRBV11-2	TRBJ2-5	TGTGCCAGCAGCTTCGGTCAAAAAGAGACCCAGTACTTC	CASSFGQKETQYF
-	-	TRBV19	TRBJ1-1	TGTGCCAGTAGTATGGGGGGCCGGACTGAAGCTTTCTTT	CASSMGGRTEAFF
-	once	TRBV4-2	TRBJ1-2	TGTGCCAGCAGCCAAGATCTGGCAGGGGAGGCTAACTATGGCTACACCTTC	CASSQDLAGEANYGYTF
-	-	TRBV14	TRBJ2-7	TGTGCCAGCAGCCAAACCGGGGCCATTACCTACGAGCAGTACTTC	CASSQTGAITYEQYF
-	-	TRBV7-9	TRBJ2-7	TGTGCCAGCAGCTTAGGTCAGGCCGGCTCCTACGAGCAGTACTTC	CASSLGQAGSYEQYF
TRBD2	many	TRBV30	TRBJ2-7	TGTGCCTGGAGTGTACCGCCCAGACTAGCGAGGACCTACGAGCAGTACTTC	CAWSVPPRLARTYEQYF
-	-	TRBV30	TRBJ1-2	TGTGCCTGGAGTCGTGGTAACTATGGCTACACCTTC	CAWSRGNYGYTF
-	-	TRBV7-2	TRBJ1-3	TGTGCCAGCAGCTTGGGTGGTGGAAACACCATATATTTT	CASSLGGGNTIYF